A single sample is the source of the 29 T cell receptor beta chains below, sequenced in a study of cytomegalovirus exposure and HLA in healthy donors. The primer mix had 60 Vbeta and 13 Jbeta primers. Produced via immunoSEQ multiplex PCR; TCRdb's table is partial and in-frame only. Found here are roughly 190,000 clones, roughly 77% of them singletons; the top ten hold about 3.5%. Sequencing was done on a sample of PBMCs. These receptors were taken from a man aged 35 to 55 in good health and CMV-seropositive.

The V call is TRBV28, the J call TRBJ2-5, with 7 bases lining up with TRBD1. V shed 6 bases, J shed 4 bases, and the junction held 5 bases outside the gene matches. Per the germline V gene, CDR1 is MDHEN and CDR2 is SYDVKM. This CDR3 spans 13 amino acids. CDR3 DNA: TGTGCCAGCAGCGGACAGGTGAGAGAGACCCAGTACTTC. Protein sequence: CASSGQVRETQYF.

The rearrangement uses TRBV27 and TRBJ1-1; TRBD1 matches 9 bases. The CDR3 loop spans 15 amino acids. The junction had 5 bases not matched to a gene; V was cut back by 5 bases and J by 1 base. Germline V gene lookup returns CDR1 MNHEY and CDR2 SMNVEV (reference sequence). The CDR3 reads CASSLPGQGNTEAFF. The CDR3 region has the DNA TGTGCCAGCAGTCTGCCGGGACAGGGGAACACTGAAGCTTTCTTT.

This clone was detected only a few times. This rearrangement joins TRBV6-1 to TRBJ2-3; a weak D match, TRBD2 (5 bases). V was trimmed by 1 base and J by 7 bases, leaving 9 bases between them. CDR3 size: 13 residues. Germline values: CDR1 MNHNS, CDR2 SASEGT. CDR3 nucleotide sequence: TGTGCCAGCAGTGAAGTAAGGGAGCATACGCAGTATTTT. Amino acids: CASSEVREHTQYF.

The rearrangement joins TRBV6-1 to TRBJ1-2; D unresolved. The CDR3 spans 13 residues. Germline V gene lookup returns CDR1 MNHNS and CDR2 SASEGT. V dropped 2 bases and J dropped 5 bases, with 9 bases sitting between them. CDR3 nucleotide sequence: TGTGCCAGCAGTGAACGGTTCTTATATGGCTACACCTTC. Translating gives CASSERFLYGYTF.

The chain couples TRBV2 to TRBJ2-1, with TRBD1 as a possible D gene (6 bases). Between the trimmed V and J ends, which lost 8 bases and 10 bases, there was a span of 15 bases. This CDR3 has 12 residues. Germline assignment: CDR1 SNHLY and CDR2 FYNNEI. DNA of the CDR3: TGTGCCAGCGCCCTGAGGGGGACAGAGCAGTTCTTC. Translating it yields CASALRGTEQFF.

Only one count was recorded for this clone. This sequence joins TRBV10-3 and TRBJ2-7; the match to TRBD1 covers 9 bases. Germline values: CDR1 ENHRY, CDR2 SYGVKD. V was pared by 3 bases and J by 3 bases, with 6 bases of the junction left unmatched. CDR3 length equals 15 residues. CDR3 in DNA: TGTGCCATCAGTGATCCGCCGGGACAGGGCTACGAGCAGTACTTC. Its protein is CAISDPPGQGYEQYF.

This CDR3 is CASSDDRGLGNTIYF. CDR3 sequence (DNA): TGTGCCAGCAGTGACGACAGGGGGCTTGGAAACACCATATATTTT. The genes are TRBV25-1 and TRBJ1-3; 10 bases align to TRBD1. Trimming at V came to 3 bases and at J to 3 bases, leaving 2 bases not matched to a gene. The CDR3 spans 15 residues. CDR1 and CDR2 from the germline V gene are MGHDK and SYGVNS.

The CDR3 loop is CASSSPRGVGNEQFF. Here the CDR3 DNA reads TGTGCCAGCAGCTCCCCGCGGGGCGTTGGCAATGAGCAGTTCTTC. The V gene is TRBV11-2, the J gene TRBJ2-1; D is possibly TRBD2 (6 bases). V lost 4 bases and J lost 6, with 16 bases in between. Germline CDR1 SGHAT, CDR2 FQNNGV. This CDR3 region has 15 residues.

V is TRBV27 and J is TRBJ2-7; possible D gene TRBD1, 5 bases. Trimming pared 2 bases from V and 3 bases from J, leaving 14 bases between. CDR1 MNHEY and CDR2 SMNVEV come from the germline V gene (reference sequence). The CDR3 extends over 15 amino acids. The CDR3 loop is CASSLRGRGLYEQYF. The CDR3 nucleotides read TGTGCCAGCAGTTTAAGGGGTAGAGGCCTCTACGAGCAGTACTTC.

The V gene is TRBV5-6, the J gene TRBJ2-3; 8 bases map to TRBD1. Per germline, CDR1 SGHDT and CDR2 YYEEEE. The V gene end was trimmed by 0 bases and the J gene end by 3 bases; junction bases not matched to a gene: 6. The CDR3 contains 16 residues. CDR3 sequence (DNA): TGTGCCAGCAGCTTGGTGTCAGGGGGCAGAACAGATACGCAGTATTTT. It encodes CASSLVSGGRTDTQYF. Full variable domain (missing parts from reference TRBV5-6 and TRBJ2-3): DAGVTQSPTHLIKTRGQQVTLRCSPKSGHDTVSWYQQALGQGPQFIFQYYEEEERQRGNFPDRFSGHQFPNYSSELNVNALLLGDSALYLCASSLVSGGRTDTQYFGPGTRLTVL.

The chain couples TRBV29-1 to TRBJ2-1; 7 bases line up with TRBD1. Losses at the gene ends were 4 bases for V and 5 bases for J; bases not matched to a gene: 2. The CDR3 has 12 residues. Germline V lookup: CDR1 SQVTM, CDR2 ANQGSEA. The CDR3 is CSVGQGNNEQFF. CDR3 DNA: TGCAGCGTTGGACAGGGAAACAATGAGCAGTTCTTC.

This clone showed up just a few times. The chain joins TRBV6-5 to TRBJ2-7, with D tentatively TRBD2 (7 bases). Trimming cost V 4 bases and J 3 bases, with 13 bases left between them. The CDR3 consists of 14 residues. Germline V gene sequence: CDR1 MNHEY, CDR2 SVGAGI. CDR3 DNA: TGTGCCAGCAGTTCACAGGGAGGGGGCTACGAGCAGTACTTC. Translated: CASSSQGGGYEQYF.

The genes are TRBV2 and TRBJ1-2; 7 bases agree with TRBD1. CDR1 and CDR2 (germline): SNHLY, FYNNEI. The CDR3 runs 15 residues. V trimming: 5 bases; J trimming: 7 bases; junction bases outside the gene matches: 13. The CDR3 DNA follows: TGTGCCAGCAGTCTCGACAGGGAAACTTTGTCTGGCTACACCTTC. Residues: CASSLDRETLSGYTF.

The chain joins TRBV9 to TRBJ1-6; possible D gene TRBD1, 6 bases. Germline assignment: CDR1 SGDLS and CDR2 YYNGEE. V lost 4 bases and J lost 0, with 11 bases in between. The CDR3 covers 16 residues. This CDR3 is CASSFQGSSYNSPLHF. In DNA, the CDR3 is TGTGCCAGCAGCTTCCAGGGGAGCTCCTATAATTCACCCCTCCACTTT.

In regard to this clone: Other DNA sequences of this sample code for an identical CDR3. CDR3 bases: TGTGCCAGCAGTCCAAGACAGAACACTGAAGCTTTCTTT. The encoded protein is CASSPRQNTEAFF. The gene calls are TRBV6-5 and TRBJ1-1; D is unclear. The V gene lost 5 bases and the J gene lost 1 base, with 8 bases spanning the gap. The V gene's germline CDR1 is MNHEY and CDR2 SVGAGI. The length of the CDR3 is 13 residues.

The chain carries TRBV19 and TRBJ1-1, with TRBD1 as a possible D gene (5 bases). The CDR3 runs 14 residues. Trimming removed 3 bases at V and 3 bases at J, with 11 bases between. Germline V gene data show CDR1 as LNHDA and CDR2 as SQIVND (reference sequence). The CDR3 loop is CASSIRGGDTEAFF. The CDR3 nucleotides are TGTGCCAGTAGTATTAGGGGAGGGGACACTGAAGCTTTCTTT.

The genes are TRBV28 and TRBJ2-7; 9 bases agree with TRBD1. The CDR3 consists of 15 residues. Trimming took 0 bases from V and 5 from J; bases not matched to a gene: 5. Germline V lookup: CDR1 MDHEN, CDR2 SYDVKM. CDR3 sequence reads: CASSLWGTGSNEQYF. The CDR3 DNA reads as TGTGCCAGCAGTTTATGGGGGACAGGGAGTAACGAGCAGTACTTC.

The chain joins TRBV5-1 to TRBJ2-1, with D possibly TRBD2 on 5 matching bases. Trimming shortened V by 0 bases and J by 10 bases, and 8 bases separated the two germline ends. From germline, CDR1 is SGHRS and CDR2 YFSETQ. The CDR3 loop spans 12 amino acids. For the CDR3, the DNA is TGCGCCAGCAGCTTGGGAGGACTGGAGCAGTTCTTC. Translation gives CASSLGGLEQFF.

The chain uses TRBV11-2 and TRBJ1-2, with D unclear. Germline values: CDR1 SGHAT, CDR2 FQNNGV. V lost 4 bases, J lost 0 bases, and 6 bases lay in between. The CDR3 spans 13 residues. This CDR3 is CASSSIANYGYTF. The DNA for the CDR3 is TGTGCCAGCAGCTCGATAGCTAACTATGGCTACACCTTC.

This clone was counted once. The genes are TRBV18 and TRBJ1-4, with 10 bases that match TRBD1. This CDR3 region has 18 residues. Per the germline V gene, CDR1 is KGHSH and CDR2 is LQKENI. V was pared by 3 bases and J by 2 bases, with 9 bases of the junction left unmatched. The DNA of the CDR3 is TGTGCCAGCTCACCCCGGGACAGGGGTTTGGCGACTAATGAAAAACTGTTTTTT. Protein: CASSPRDRGLATNEKLFF.

V gene TRBV7-2 combines with J gene TRBJ1-2, with 8 bases fitting TRBD1. The CDR3 contains 14 residues. Germline assignment: CDR1 SGHTA and CDR2 FQGNSA. V was clipped by 4 bases and J by 12 bases; unmatched bases: 13. Written as DNA, the CDR3 is TGTGCCAGCAGCTCCAGGGGGCGCGGGTGGGCTGACACCTTC. It yields the protein CASSSRGRGWADTF.

This sequence joins TRBV6-1 and TRBJ2-7; D is possibly TRBD2 (5 bases). The CDR3 extends over 13 amino acids. Germline CDR1 and CDR2: MNHNS and SASEGT. The V end lost 4 bases, the J end lost 4 bases, and 11 bases lay between the germline ends. This CDR3 reads CASSGLGVYEQYF. The CDR3 nucleotides are TGTGCCAGCAGTGGTCTGGGAGTGTACGAGCAGTACTTC.

This clone was counted a few times. The V and J genes are TRBV27 and TRBJ2-7; TRBD2 matches at 10 bases. The CDR3 is made up of 15 amino acids. CDR1 is MNHEY and CDR2 is SMNVEV in the germline V gene (reference sequence). J was trimmed by 2 bases and V by 6 bases; bases with no gene match: 7. CDR3 residues: CASSSSGRFAYEQYF. The CDR3 DNA follows: TGTGCCAGCAGCTCTAGCGGGAGATTCGCCTACGAGCAGTACTTC.

The V call is TRBV5-1, the J call TRBJ2-1; 9 positions match TRBD2. After removal of 0 bases from V and 8 bases from J, the junction contained 12 bases not matched to a gene. In germline, CDR1 is SGHRS, CDR2 YFSETQ. This CDR3 has 17 amino acids. The CDR3 DNA follows: TGCGCCAGCAGCTTGGGGGACGGGACTAGCTTGGGGTATGAGCAGTTCTTC. It is translated as CASSLGDGTSLGYEQFF.

V usage is TRBV6-5 and J usage is TRBJ2-7; possibly TRBD2 for D (5 bases). CDR1 MNHEY and CDR2 SVGAGI come from the germline V gene. This CDR3 spans 13 amino acids. Trimming took off 7 bases at V and 3 bases at J, with 13 bases between the two ends. CDR3 amino acids: CASNRPGNYEQYF. CDR3 DNA: TGTGCCAGCAACCGACCGGGAAACTACGAGCAGTACTTC.

J is TRBJ1-1 and V is TRBV29-1; D remains ambiguous. The V gene lost 7 bases and the J gene lost 5 bases, with 17 bases spanning the gap. Germline values: CDR1 SQVTM, CDR2 ANQGSEA. The CDR3 consists of 13 residues. The CDR3: CSGLIERGTEAFF. The DNA for the CDR3 is TGCAGCGGCCTGATTGAACGGGGAACTGAAGCTTTCTTT.

This clone came up a few times. V gene TRBV6-5 combines with J gene TRBJ2-7, with D unresolved. Germline assignment: CDR1 MNHEY and CDR2 SVGAGI. The CDR3 sequence is 15 residues long. With 2 bases removed from V and 0 bases from J, the gap between germline ends came to 11 bases. The CDR3 region has the DNA TGTGCCAGCAGTTACACCCCGAGGAGCTCCTACGAGCAGTACTTC. It is translated as CASSYTPRSSYEQYF.

The chain recombines TRBV10-3 with TRBJ1-2; D gene ambiguous. V dropped 4 bases and J dropped 2 bases, with 11 bases sitting between them. The CDR3 consists of 14 residues. From germline, CDR1 is ENHRY and CDR2 SYGVKD. This CDR3 is CAISAPTENYGYTF. The CDR3 DNA is TGTGCCATCAGTGCCCCGACGGAGAACTATGGCTACACCTTC.

The chain uses TRBV6-5 and TRBJ1-5; D is ambiguous. V lost 2 bases and J lost 3, with 5 bases in between. The CDR3 runs to 13 residues. Germline CDR1 reads MNHEY; CDR2 reads SVGAGI. The CDR3 loop is CASSYGNNQPQHF. The CDR3 coding sequence is TGTGCCAGCAGTTACGGCAACAATCAGCCCCAGCATTTT.